The T cell receptor (beta chain) under discussion was sequenced for a study of shared clonotypes between healthy human individuals. TCRdb keeps only in-frame clones here, not all; method: immunoSEQ multiplex PCR. The sample yields a few million clones, approximately 95% seen once. CDR3 size: 16 residues. V lost 4 bases and J 0 bases, leaving 13 bases between the germline ends. Germline CDR1 MNHNY, CDR2 SVGAGI (reference sequence). This receptor was taken from a man aged 18-30 years in good health. Some clones in this sample may be carry-over from other donors' samples. The rearrangement uses TRBV6-6 and TRBJ1-3; D may be TRBD1 (6 bases). Sequencing input: naive CD4+ T cells from PBMCs. Subset specified: CD45RA+ positively selected. As DNA, the CDR3 is TGTGCCAGCAGTTGGCAGGGGTCAAACTCTGGAAACACCATATATTTT. Its translation: CASSWQGSNSGNTIYF.